The T cell receptor beta chain described here comes from a study of cytomegalovirus exposure and HLA in healthy donors (dated by TCRdb to 2016 to 2017). The study in broad terms: An earlier analysis of more than 550 of the donors reported roughly 300 Gb of sequence data and around 110 million unique TCR beta sequences obtained from approximately 180 million T cells. About 330 gigabases of sequencing data and approximately 92 million unique TCR sequences made up an early release that covered approximately 700 HLA-typed donors. Among the approximately 400 genotyped donors, around 81% belonged to the genetic ancestry cluster associated with self-reported Caucasian donors. The aim of the study was to test whether cataloging public T cell receptors could identify signatures of past pathogen exposure. The study profiled the T cell repertoires of approximately 700 subjects by immunosequencing and related them to cytomegalovirus serostatus. Along with the approximately 620-subject first cohort, a separate validation cohort of around 110 different subjects was used. The study combined high-throughput TCR immunosequencing, statistical association of individual TCRs with disease status, and machine learning to predict cytomegalovirus infection status. A later analysis re-analyzed previously published TCR beta repertoires from 600 to 850 donors and added high-resolution HLA genotyping to study TCR occurrence patterns. Rather than using new phenotypic data, the later analysis identified candidate immune exposures from TCR beta sequences and from how often those sequences occurred across donors. To decide whether each TCR beta V gene segment behaved as functional or pseudogenic, an earlier analysis of some 570 of the donors relied on high-throughput TCR beta sequencing. Donor age, sex, ethnicity and CMV serostatus were collected together with the repertoire data. A later genetic analysis used genome-wide SNP genotypes for 398 of the 666 donors, treating that subset as a discovery cohort. All discovery cohort repertoires had been generated using a single sequencing platform. Both class I and class II loci were covered by HLA typing, at four-digit resolution. The number of donors typed differed by locus, with roughly 620-640 for A, B, C, DRB1 and DQB1, roughly 520 for DQA1, some 570 for DPA1, and around 430 for DPB1. Roughly 5 DR-DQ haplotypes were handled as single units for association and clustering, since linkage in the cohort was strong. On average, around 240,000 unique TCR beta nucleotide sequences were sequenced per donor among a few hundred genotyped donors of the cohort, with 15% to 20% of those sequences being non-productive.

The library came from the immunoSEQ multiplex PCR assay. The multiplex PCR relied on a mix of 60 forward primers for TCR Vbeta segments and 13 reverse primers for TCR Jbeta segments. The CDR3 region of rearranged TCR beta genes was amplified from genomic DNA by a multiplex PCR assay. Amplified TCR beta libraries were sequenced as 87-base-pair reads on the Illumina HiSeq System. Processing in the source paper ran as follows. In a later analysis, 80 million or so unique TCR beta chains were counted across the roughly 700 repertoires, and around 11 million of these chains were shared by at least two donors. Raw reads were error-corrected and collapsed into unique sequences by a nearest-neighbor algorithm in which closely related sequences were merged to remove PCR and sequencing errors. To assign V, D and J gene segments, CDR3 sequences were aligned to IMGT reference sequences. For a sequence to be retained, a match of at least six nucleotides was required to both a V gene segment and a J gene segment. A rearrangement was called productive if the CDR3 had no stop codons and remained in frame with V and J, and every other rearrangement was called non-productive. Following IMGT convention, CDR3 was defined as the stretch from the second conserved V-encoded cysteine to the conserved J-encoded phenylalanine. The earlier analysis of about 500 of the donors excluded sequences that lacked an unambiguous match to a single V gene segment. In an earlier analysis of roughly 500 of the donors, V segments were called functional above 56.7% productive rearrangements and were called segregating when the between-donor standard deviation exceeded 5%. To diagnose cytomegalovirus status from the catalog of TCR beta chain sequences, a statistical classification framework was built. V and J gene assignment, in a later analysis, came from comparing TCR nucleotide sequences with IMGT/GENE-DB human TR gene sequences. The TCRdist pipeline was used in a later analysis to assign CDR3 sequences and most-parsimonious VDJ recombination scenarios. In a later analysis, each TCR beta chain was defined by its CDR3 amino acid sequence together with its V-gene family, and reads without a unique V-gene family were excluded. To address suspected cross-contamination and a sequencing artifact, a later analysis removed roughly 580 highly shared, low-generation-probability nucleotide sequences. A later analysis calculated a clonal expansion index for each public chain from normalized within-repertoire ranks of inferred template counts. In a later analysis, generation probabilities were computed using a VDJ recombination model fitted to out-of-frame rearrangements, and the results were checked against IGoR. In a later analysis, TCR-TCR, TCR-HLA and TCR-CMV co-occurrence was scored with hypergeometric tests, and a repertoire-size bias correction was applied to TCR pairs. A later analysis estimated false discovery rates by permuting HLA or CMV assignments 20 times. In a later analysis, co-occurring TCRs were grouped using DBSCAN, and TCRdist sequence similarity was added for clustering within HLA-allele-positive subsets. Repertoires with fewer than 30,000 or more than 120,000 public chains, plus five repertoires with anomalous nucleotide sharing, were excluded from co-occurrence clustering. The table comes from immuneACCESS by way of TCRdb, which keeps in-frame sequences with V and J called. Part of the clones is missing from these tables; in studies checked, under half for an unresolved V gene and the rest for unknown reasons. V and J calls and clone size come straight from that table; D and trimming were deduced from the DNA. This sample's clone table shows 100,000 or so clones. The top ten constitute 3% to 4% of the sample.

V sheds 4 bases and J sheds 1 base, leaving 11 bases between their ends. Taken from cysteine to phenylalanine, the CDR3 has 14 residues. The DNA shown is the 42-base CDR3, in frame from base 1. CDR1 and CDR2 are drawn from the germline V gene: SGHRS, YFSETQ. The cohort comprised hundreds of healthy bone marrow donors. All cohort members were sampled while nominally healthy, although unrecorded immune exposures were likely present. The donor was CMV seronegative and was included in the group of about 350 seronegative cohort members. Each donor provided a peripheral blood sample, and peripheral blood mononuclear cells were used for TCR beta sequencing. The Qiagen DNeasy Blood Extraction Kit was used to extract genomic DNA from the blood cell samples. Points on this clone: Its binding antigen is unknown. Other nucleotide sequences from this sample produce the same CDR3.

What the authors observed across the whole study: V-gene and J-gene trimming of TCR beta chains was associated with a missense DCLRE1C variant in a later genetic analysis, and the association was replicated in an independent cohort. A few of the identified cytomegalovirus-associated TCR beta chains were confirmed in vitro to be specific for cytomegalovirus antigens. Some IMGT-functional V segments, including TRBV6-2 and TRBV6-3, could not be told apart with the 87-base-pair reads, so those segments were excluded. A later analysis found that TCR association rates varied across HLA loci, with DRB1 alleles showing the most associated TCRs and HLA-C alleles the fewest. Cytomegalovirus status was reported to be diagnosed by the classifier with high specificity and sensitivity in both the original and validation cohorts. In the study, about 150 TCR beta chains were listed as associated with cytomegalovirus. According to a later genetic analysis, donors in an Asian-associated ancestry cluster had fewer N-insertions in productive TCRs than the approximately 700-donor mean. Assigning TCR associations to individual alleles was difficult when HLA alleles, especially DR and DQ, strongly co-occurred. According to a later analysis, parvovirus B19, influenza, CMV and Epstein-Barr virus appeared linked to several top co-occurrence clusters. In a later analysis, most CMV-associated TCR beta chains were found to appear HLA-restricted, with HLA associations seemingly driven largely by CMV exposure. A further reported finding was that TCR beta sequences accurately predicted the HLA-A and HLA-B alleles for most subjects in the first cohort. Correlated functional status among segregating V segments might be attributable to linkage disequilibrium, but an unknown experimental factor could not be ruled out. An earlier analysis of around 500 of the donors showed that most TCR beta V segments appeared in productive rearrangements either about 87% or about 30% of the time, which broadly matched IMGT annotations. This cohort had only TCR beta chains sequenced, and the lack of alpha or paired-chain data limited which features could be detected. It was suggested by the authors that the approach could potentially be generalized to other disease states and immunological phenotypes. Because HLA typing was missing for some donors at each locus, association tests included only the typed subset. Sequencing depth was assumed to be roughly uniform across donors in the presence/absence analyses, though that assumption may not hold. The only immune exposure information available for the cohort was CMV serostatus. A cluster of highly shared sequence variants was judged likely to be a technical artifact of the sequencing pipeline. A later analysis associated 16,951 TCR beta sequences with specific HLA alleles at a false discovery rate of 0.05. Most TCR sequences were seen in very few donors, while some public TCRs were found in many individuals. In a later analysis, HLA-associated TCR beta chains showed more clonal expansion and lower generation probabilities than non-associated chains that were equally common. Over 15 rarely observed V segments, including chromosome 9 orphons, were excluded from the earlier analysis of just under 600 of the donors because counts were too low.

The sequenced sample consisted of PBMCs. This sequence originates from a woman aged 25 to 39 in good health and CMV-seronegative. The V and J genes are TRBV5-1 and TRBJ1-1, with an unclear D gene assignment. The encoded CDR3 is CASSLNGENTEAFF. The bases are TGCGCCAGCAGCCTAAACGGAGAGAACACTGAAGCTTTCTTT.